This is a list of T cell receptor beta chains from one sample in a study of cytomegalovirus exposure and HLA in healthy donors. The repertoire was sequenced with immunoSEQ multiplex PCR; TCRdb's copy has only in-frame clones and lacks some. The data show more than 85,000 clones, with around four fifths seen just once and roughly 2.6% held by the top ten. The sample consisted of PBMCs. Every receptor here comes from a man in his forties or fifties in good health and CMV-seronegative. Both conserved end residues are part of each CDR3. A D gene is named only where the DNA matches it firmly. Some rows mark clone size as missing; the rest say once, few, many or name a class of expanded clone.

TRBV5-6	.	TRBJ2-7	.	CASSFGRTYEQYF	TGTGCCAGCAGCTTTGGCAGAACCTACGAGCAGTACTTC
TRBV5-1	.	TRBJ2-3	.	CASSLAYTDTQYF	TGCGCCAGCAGCTTGGCTTACACAGATACGCAGTATTTT
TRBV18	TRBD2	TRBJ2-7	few	CASSLSGRGLSYEQYF	TGTGCCAGCTCACTATCGGGGAGGGGCCTTTCCTACGAGCAGTACTTC
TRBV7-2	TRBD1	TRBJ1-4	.	CASSLNRGREKLFF	TGTGCCAGCAGTTTGAACAGGGGGCGTGAAAAACTGTTTTTT
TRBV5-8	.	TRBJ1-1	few	CASSLRGFWQNTEAFF	TGTGCCAGCAGCTTGCGAGGGTTTTGGCAGAACACTGAAGCTTTCTTT
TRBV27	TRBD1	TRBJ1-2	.	CASSFEVGGTGTGGGYTF	TGTGCCAGCAGTTTTGAGGTCGGGGGTACCGGGACAGGGGGTGGCTACACCTTC
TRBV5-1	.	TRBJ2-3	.	CASSLRLVDTDTQYF	TGCGCCAGCAGCCTCCGACTAGTTGACACAGATACGCAGTATTTT
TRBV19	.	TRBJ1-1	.	CASSSGIRGTEAFF	TGTGCCAGTAGTAGCGGGATCCGGGGGACTGAAGCTTTCTTT
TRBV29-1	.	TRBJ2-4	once	CSVALSGAKNIQYF	TGCAGCGTTGCCTTATCGGGGGCCAAAAACATTCAGTACTTC
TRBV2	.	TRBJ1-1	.	CASNEIPLGRDTEAFF	TGTGCCAGCAATGAGATTCCGCTTGGCCGGGACACTGAAGCTTTCTTT
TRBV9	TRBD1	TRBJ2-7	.	CASSVEDGGTGPDEQYF	TGTGCCAGCAGCGTAGAGGATGGGGGGACAGGGCCGGACGAGCAGTACTTC
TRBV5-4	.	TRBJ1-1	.	CASSGGGRSDTEAFF	TGTGCCAGCAGCGGAGGAGGCAGGTCGGACACTGAAGCTTTCTTT
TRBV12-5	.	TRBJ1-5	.	CASGFPGTPISGNQPQHF	TGTGCTAGTGGTTTCCCAGGAACCCCTATTTCGGGCAATCAGCCCCAGCATTTT
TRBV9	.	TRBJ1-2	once	CASSAIPQGNYGYTF	TGTGCCAGCAGCGCCATACCACAGGGAAACTATGGCTACACCTTC
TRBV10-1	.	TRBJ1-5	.	CASCRKGEGNQPQHF	TGCGCCAGTTGTAGGAAGGGAGAGGGCAATCAGCCCCAGCATTTT
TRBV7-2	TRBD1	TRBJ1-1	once	CASSFGTGSFAEAFF	TGTGCCAGCAGCTTCGGGACAGGGAGTTTTGCTGAAGCTTTCTTT
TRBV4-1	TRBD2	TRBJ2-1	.	CASSQEASGVNEQFF	TGCGCCAGCAGCCAAGAGGCTAGCGGGGTGAATGAGCAGTTCTTC
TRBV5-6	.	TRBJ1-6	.	CASSGLLGGMDSPLHF	TGTGCCAGCAGCGGACTCCTCGGGGGGATGGATTCACCCCTCCACTTT
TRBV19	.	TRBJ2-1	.	CASSSYNEQFF	TGTGCCAGTAGCAGTTACAATGAGCAGTTCTTC
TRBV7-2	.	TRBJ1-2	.	CASSFRELYGYTF	TGTGCCAGCAGCTTTCGGGAGCTCTATGGCTACACCTTC
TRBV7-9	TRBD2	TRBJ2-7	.	CASSLAGGYYEQYF	TGTGCCAGCAGCTTAGCGGGGGGGTACTACGAGCAGTACTTC
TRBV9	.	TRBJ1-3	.	CASTRSVSGNTIYF	TGTGCCAGCACCAGATCTGTCTCTGGAAACACCATATATTTT
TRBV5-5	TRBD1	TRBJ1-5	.	CASSLSGGRPNQPQHF	TGTGCCAGCAGCTTGTCAGGGGGCCGGCCCAATCAGCCCCAGCATTTT
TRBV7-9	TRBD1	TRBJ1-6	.	CASSSQYPLGTGDNSPLHF	TGTGCCAGCAGCTCTCAGTACCCCTTGGGGACAGGGGATAATTCACCCCTCCACTTT
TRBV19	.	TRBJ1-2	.	CASSNGAGRNYGYTF	TGTGCCAGTAGTAACGGGGCAGGGAGGAACTATGGCTACACCTTC
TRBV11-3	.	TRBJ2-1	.	CASSPSGLINEQFF	TGTGCCAGCAGCCCGAGCGGCCTCATCAATGAGCAGTTCTTC
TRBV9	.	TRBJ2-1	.	CASSVGLASHIKNNEQFF	TGTGCCAGCAGCGTAGGCCTAGCGAGCCACATTAAAAACAATGAGCAGTTCTTC
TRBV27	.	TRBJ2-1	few	CASSLSGAGGGQYNEQFF	TGTGCCAGCAGTTTATCGGGCGCGGGCGGGGGACAATACAATGAGCAGTTCTTC
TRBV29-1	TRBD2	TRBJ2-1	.	CSGLTSGGTNEQFF	TGCAGCGGCCTGACTAGCGGGGGAACGAATGAGCAGTTCTTC
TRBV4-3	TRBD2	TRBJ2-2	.	CASSRRGGDTGELFF	TGCGCCAGCAGCCGTCGGGGGGGCGACACCGGGGAGCTGTTTTTT
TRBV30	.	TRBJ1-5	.	CAWSVLGDQPQHF	TGTGCCTGGAGTGTACTCGGGGATCAGCCCCAGCATTTT
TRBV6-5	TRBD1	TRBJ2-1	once	CASSGTGAAREQFF	TGTGCCAGCAGTGGGACAGGGGCGGCCAGGGAGCAGTTCTTC
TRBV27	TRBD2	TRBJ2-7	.	CASMRPGTRYEQYF	TGTGCCAGCATGCGCCCCGGGACTAGGTACGAGCAGTACTTC
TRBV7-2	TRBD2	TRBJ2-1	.	CASSLFLLAGMNEQFF	TGTGCCAGCAGCTTATTTCTCCTAGCGGGGATGAATGAGCAGTTCTTC
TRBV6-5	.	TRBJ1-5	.	CASSRVGVSQPQHF	TGTGCCAGCAGTAGGGTCGGGGTCAGTCAGCCCCAGCATTTT
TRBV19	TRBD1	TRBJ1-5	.	CASSNPRDSLNQPQHF	TGTGCCAGTAGTAACCCCCGGGACAGCTTAAATCAGCCCCAGCATTTT
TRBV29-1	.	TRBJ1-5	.	CSVRFGGSQHF	TGCAGCGTCCGGTTCGGCGGGTCCCAGCATTTT
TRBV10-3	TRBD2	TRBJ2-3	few	CAISDLAGAGTDTQYF	TGTGCCATCAGTGATTTAGCGGGGGCGGGCACAGATACGCAGTATTTT
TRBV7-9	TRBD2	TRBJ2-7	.	CASSPPTAGASVEQYF	TGTGCCAGCAGCCCCCCCACAGCGGGGGCCTCGGTCGAGCAGTACTTC
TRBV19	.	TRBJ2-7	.	CASSAISGQTYEQYF	TGTGCCAGTAGTGCCATCTCAGGACAGACCTACGAGCAGTACTTC
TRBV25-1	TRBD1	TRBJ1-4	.	CASSEGAYNEKLFF	TGTGCCAGCAGCGAGGGGGCATATAATGAAAAACTGTTTTTT
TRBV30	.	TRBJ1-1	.	CAWSFGGEGLNTEAFF	TGTGCCTGGAGTTTCGGTGGGGAGGGTCTGAACACTGAAGCTTTCTTT
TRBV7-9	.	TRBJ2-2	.	CASSLNPTGELFF	TGTGCCAGCAGCTTAAATCCGACCGGGGAGCTGTTTTTT
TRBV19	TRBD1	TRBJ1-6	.	CASSLGKGARDSPLHF	TGTGCCAGTAGTTTAGGGAAGGGGGCGCGGGATTCACCCCTCCACTTT
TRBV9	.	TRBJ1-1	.	CASSVPYMNTEAFF	TGTGCCAGCAGCGTCCCTTACATGAACACTGAAGCTTTCTTT
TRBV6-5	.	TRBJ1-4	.	CASSYGDTEKLFF	TGTGCCAGCAGTTACGGGGACACCGAAAAACTGTTTTTT
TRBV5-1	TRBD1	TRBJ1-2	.	CASSLIRDPGQVHGYTF	TGCGCCAGCAGCCTAATAAGGGATCCGGGACAGGTTCACGGCTACACCTTC
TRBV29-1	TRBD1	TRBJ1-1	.	CSVEGTGGNTEAFF	TGCAGCGTTGAAGGGACAGGGGGGAACACTGAAGCTTTCTTT
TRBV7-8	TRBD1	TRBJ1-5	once	CASSLAPLTGYTPQHF	TGTGCCAGCAGCTTAGCGCCCTTGACAGGGTATACGCCCCAGCATTTT
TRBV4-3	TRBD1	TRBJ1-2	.	CASSQERTGPYGYTF	TGCGCCAGCAGCCAAGAGAGGACAGGGCCCTATGGCTACACCTTC
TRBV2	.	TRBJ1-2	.	CASSGTTGIGYTF	TGTGCCAGCAGTGGTACCACAGGGATTGGCTACACCTTC
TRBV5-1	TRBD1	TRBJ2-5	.	CASSLWAGGPKETQYF	TGCGCCAGCAGCTTGTGGGCAGGGGGTCCGAAAGAGACCCAGTACTTC
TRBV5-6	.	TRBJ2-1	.	CASSFSNSYNEQFF	TGTGCCAGCAGCTTCAGTAATTCCTACAATGAGCAGTTCTTC
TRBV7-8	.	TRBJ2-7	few	CASSPEGNRYEQYF	TGTGCCAGCAGCCCGGAGGGGAACAGGTACGAGCAGTACTTC